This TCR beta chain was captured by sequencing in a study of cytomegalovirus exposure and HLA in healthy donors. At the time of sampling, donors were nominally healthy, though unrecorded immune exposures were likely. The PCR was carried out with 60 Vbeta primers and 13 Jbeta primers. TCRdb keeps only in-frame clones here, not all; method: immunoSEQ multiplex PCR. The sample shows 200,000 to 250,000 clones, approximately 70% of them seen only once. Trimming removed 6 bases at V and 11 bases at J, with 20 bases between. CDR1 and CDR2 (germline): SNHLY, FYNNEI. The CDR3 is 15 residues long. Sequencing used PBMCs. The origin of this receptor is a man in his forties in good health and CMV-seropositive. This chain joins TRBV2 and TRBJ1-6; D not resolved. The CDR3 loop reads CASRGQLVDWAPLHF. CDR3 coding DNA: TGTGCCAGCAGAGGTCAGCTCGTCGACTGGGCACCCCTCCACTTT.